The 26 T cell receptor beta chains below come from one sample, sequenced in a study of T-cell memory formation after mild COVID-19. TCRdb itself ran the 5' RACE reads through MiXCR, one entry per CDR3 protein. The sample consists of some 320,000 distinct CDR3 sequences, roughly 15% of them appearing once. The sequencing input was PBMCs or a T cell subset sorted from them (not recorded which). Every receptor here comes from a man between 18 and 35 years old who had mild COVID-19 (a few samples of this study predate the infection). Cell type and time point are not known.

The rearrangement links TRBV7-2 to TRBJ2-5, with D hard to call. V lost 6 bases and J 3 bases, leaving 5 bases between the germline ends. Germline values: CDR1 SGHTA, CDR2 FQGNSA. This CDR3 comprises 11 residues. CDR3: CASSRKETQYF. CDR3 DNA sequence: TGTGCCAGCAGTCGCAAAGAGACCCAGTACTTC. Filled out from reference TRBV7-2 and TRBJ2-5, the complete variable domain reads GAGVSQSPSNKVTEKGKDVELRCDPISGHTALYWYRQSLGQGLEFLIYFQGNSAPDKSGLPSDRFSAERTGGSVSTLTIQRTQQEDSAVYLCASSRKETQYFGPGTRLLVL.

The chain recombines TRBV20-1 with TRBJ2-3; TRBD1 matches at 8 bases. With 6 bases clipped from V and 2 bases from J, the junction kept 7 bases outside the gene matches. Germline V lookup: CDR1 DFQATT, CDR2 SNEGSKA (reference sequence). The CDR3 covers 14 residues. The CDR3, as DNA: TGCAGTGCCGAGACAGGGGCCGCCACAGATACGCAGTATTTT. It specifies CSAETGAATDTQYF.

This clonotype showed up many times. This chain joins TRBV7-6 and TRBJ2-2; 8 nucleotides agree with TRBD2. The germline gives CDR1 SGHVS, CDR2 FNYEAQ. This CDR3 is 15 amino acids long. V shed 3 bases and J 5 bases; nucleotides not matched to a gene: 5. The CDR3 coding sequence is TGTGCCAGCAGCTTTAGCGGGGTTGGGACCGGGGAGCTGTTTTTT. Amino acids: CASSFSGVGTGELFF.

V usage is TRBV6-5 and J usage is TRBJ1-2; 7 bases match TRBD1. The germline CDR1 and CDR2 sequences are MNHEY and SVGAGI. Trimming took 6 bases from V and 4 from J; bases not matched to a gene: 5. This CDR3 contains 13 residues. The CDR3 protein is CASSWDRSYGYTF. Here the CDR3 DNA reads TGTGCCAGCAGCTGGGACAGATCCTATGGCTACACCTTC.

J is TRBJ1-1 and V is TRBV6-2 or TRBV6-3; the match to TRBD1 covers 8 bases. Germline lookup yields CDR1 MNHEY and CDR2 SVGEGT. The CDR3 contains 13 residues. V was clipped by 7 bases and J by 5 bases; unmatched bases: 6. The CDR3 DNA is TGTGCCAGCAACGCAGGGGGCTGGACTGAAGCTTTCTTT. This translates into CASNAGGWTEAFF.

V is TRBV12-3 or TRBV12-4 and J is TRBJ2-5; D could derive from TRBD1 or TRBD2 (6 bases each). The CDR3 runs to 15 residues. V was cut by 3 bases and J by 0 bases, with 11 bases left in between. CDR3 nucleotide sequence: TGTGCCAGCAGTTTGGGGGGCCGCTACCAAGAGACCCAGTACTTC. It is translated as CASSLGGRYQETQYF.

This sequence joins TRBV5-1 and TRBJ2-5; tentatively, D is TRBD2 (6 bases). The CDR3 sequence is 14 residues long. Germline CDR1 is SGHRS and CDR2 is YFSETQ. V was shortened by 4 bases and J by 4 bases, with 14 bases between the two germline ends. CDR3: CASSPRDSGETQYF. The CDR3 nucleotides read TGCGCCAGCAGCCCCCGGGATAGCGGAGAGACCCAGTACTTC.

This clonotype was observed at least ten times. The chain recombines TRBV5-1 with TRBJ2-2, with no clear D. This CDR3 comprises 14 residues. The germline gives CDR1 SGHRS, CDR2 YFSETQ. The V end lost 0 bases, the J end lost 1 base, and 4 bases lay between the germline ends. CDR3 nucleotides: TGCGCCAGCAGCTTGGCTGTGAACACCGGGGAGCTGTTTTTT. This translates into CASSLAVNTGELFF.

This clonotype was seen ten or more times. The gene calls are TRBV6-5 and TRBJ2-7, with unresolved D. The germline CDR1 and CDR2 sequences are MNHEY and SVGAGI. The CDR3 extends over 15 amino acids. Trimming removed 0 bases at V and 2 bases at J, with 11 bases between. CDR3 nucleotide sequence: TGTGCCAGCAGTTACTCCTTGGCAGCAACCTACGAGCAGTACTTC. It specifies CASSYSLAATYEQYF.

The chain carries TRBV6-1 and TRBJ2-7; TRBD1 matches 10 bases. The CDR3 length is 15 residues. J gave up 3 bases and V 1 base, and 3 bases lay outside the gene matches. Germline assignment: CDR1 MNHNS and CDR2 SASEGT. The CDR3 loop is CASSEVGTGDYEQYF. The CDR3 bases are TGTGCCAGCAGTGAAGTTGGGACAGGGGACTACGAGCAGTACTTC.

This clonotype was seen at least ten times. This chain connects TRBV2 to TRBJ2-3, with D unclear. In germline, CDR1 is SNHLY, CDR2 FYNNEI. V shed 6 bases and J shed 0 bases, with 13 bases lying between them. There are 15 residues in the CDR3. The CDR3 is CASRATSDSTDTQYF. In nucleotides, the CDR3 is TGTGCCAGCAGGGCTACGTCGGATAGCACAGATACGCAGTATTTT.

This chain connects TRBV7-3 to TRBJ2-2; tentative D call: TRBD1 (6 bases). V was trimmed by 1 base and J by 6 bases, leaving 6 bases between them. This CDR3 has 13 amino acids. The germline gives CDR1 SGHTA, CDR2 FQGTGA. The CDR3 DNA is TGTGCCAGCAGCTTAAGACAGGCCGGGGAGCTGTTTTTT. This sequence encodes CASSLRQAGELFF.

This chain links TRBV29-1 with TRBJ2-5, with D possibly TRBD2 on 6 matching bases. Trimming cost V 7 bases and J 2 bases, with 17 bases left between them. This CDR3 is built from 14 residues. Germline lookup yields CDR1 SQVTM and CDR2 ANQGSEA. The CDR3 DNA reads TGCAGCGCTAAAATTCTAGGGACTCAAGAGACCCAGTACTTC. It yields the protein CSAKILGTQETQYF.

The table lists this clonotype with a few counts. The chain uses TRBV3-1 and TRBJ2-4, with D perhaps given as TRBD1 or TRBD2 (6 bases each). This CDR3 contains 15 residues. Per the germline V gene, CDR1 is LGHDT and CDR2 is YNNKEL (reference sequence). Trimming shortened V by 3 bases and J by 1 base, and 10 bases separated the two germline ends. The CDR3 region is CASSQRGDAKNIQYF. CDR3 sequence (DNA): TGTGCCAGCAGCCAGAGGGGGGACGCCAAAAACATTCAGTACTTC.

Here the CDR3 DNA reads TGTGCCAGCAGAAAATGGACGGATCCCTACGAGCAGTACGTC. It codes for CASRKWTDPYEQYV. This chain uses TRBV6-2 or TRBV6-3 with TRBJ2-7; D is unresolved. The V end was cut by 6 bases, the J end by 2 bases, with 14 bases between. The germline V gene has CDR1 MNHEY and CDR2 SVGEGT. The CDR3 loop spans 14 amino acids.

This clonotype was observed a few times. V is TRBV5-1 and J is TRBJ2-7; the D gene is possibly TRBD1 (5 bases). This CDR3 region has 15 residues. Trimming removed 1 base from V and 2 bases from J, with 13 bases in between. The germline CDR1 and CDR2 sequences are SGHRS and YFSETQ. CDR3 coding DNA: TGCGCCAGCAGCTTGTGGGCAGGGCCAACCTACGAGCAGTACTTC. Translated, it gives CASSLWAGPTYEQYF.

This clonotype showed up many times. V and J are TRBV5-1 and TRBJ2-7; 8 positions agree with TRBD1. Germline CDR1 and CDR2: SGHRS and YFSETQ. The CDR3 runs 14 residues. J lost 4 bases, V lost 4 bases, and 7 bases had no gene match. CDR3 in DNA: TGCGCCAGCAGCCCTGGACAGGGTGAATACGAGCAGTACTTC. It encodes CASSPGQGEYEQYF.

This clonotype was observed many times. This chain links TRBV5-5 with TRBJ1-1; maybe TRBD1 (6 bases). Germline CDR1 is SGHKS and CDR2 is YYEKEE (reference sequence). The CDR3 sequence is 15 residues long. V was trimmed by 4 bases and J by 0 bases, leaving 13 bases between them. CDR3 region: CASSKEQGVNTEAFF. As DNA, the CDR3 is TGTGCCAGCAGCAAGGAACAGGGCGTGAACACTGAAGCTTTCTTT.

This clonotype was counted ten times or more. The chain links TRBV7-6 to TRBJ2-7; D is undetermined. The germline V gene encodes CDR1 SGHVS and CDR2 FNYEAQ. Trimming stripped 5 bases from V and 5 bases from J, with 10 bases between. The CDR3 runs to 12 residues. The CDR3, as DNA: TGTGCCAGCAGCCCCCTTTACAACGAGCAGTACTTC. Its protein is CASSPLYNEQYF.

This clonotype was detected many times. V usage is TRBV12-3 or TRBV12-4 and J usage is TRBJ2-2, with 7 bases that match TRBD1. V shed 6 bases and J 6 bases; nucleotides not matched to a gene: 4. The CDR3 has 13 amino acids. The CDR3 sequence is CASSPTGSGELFF. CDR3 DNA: TGTGCCAGCAGCCCGACAGGGTCCGGGGAGCTGTTTTTT.

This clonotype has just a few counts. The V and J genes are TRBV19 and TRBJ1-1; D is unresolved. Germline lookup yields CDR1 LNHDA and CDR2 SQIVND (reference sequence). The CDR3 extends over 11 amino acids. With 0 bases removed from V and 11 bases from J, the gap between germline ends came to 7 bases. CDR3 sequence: CASSIEGAAFF. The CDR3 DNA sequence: TGTGCCAGTAGTATAGAGGGAGCGGCTTTCTTT.

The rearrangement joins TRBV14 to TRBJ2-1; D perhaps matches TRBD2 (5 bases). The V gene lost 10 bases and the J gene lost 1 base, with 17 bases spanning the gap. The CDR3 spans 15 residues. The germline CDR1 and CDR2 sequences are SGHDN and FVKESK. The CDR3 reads CATSSGRGSYNEQFF. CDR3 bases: TGTGCCACCTCAAGCGGCCGGGGTTCCTACAATGAGCAGTTCTTC. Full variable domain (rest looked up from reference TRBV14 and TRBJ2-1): EAGVTQFPSHSVIEKGQTVTLRCDPISGHDNLYWYRRVMGKEIKFLLHFVKESKQDESGMPNNRFLAERTGGTYSTLKVQPAELEDSGVYFCATSSGRGSYNEQFFGPGTRLTVL.

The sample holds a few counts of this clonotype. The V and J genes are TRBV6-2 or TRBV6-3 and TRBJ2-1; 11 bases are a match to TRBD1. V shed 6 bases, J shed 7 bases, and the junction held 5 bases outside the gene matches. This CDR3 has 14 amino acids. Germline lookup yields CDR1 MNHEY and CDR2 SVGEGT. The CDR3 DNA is TGTGCCAGCAGCCGCGGGACAGGGGGAAATGAGCAGTTCTTC. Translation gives CASSRGTGGNEQFF.

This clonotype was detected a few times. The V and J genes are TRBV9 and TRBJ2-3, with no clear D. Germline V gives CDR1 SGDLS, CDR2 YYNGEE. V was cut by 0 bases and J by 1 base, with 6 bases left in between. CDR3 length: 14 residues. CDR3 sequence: CASSVAVGTDTQYF. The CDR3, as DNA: TGTGCCAGCAGCGTAGCTGTGGGCACAGATACGCAGTATTTT.

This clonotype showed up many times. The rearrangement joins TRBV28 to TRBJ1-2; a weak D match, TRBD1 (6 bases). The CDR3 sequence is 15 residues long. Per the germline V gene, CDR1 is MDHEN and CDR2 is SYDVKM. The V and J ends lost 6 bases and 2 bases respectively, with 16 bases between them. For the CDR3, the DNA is TGTGCCAGCAGCCCCCCTGACAGGCAGAACTATGGCTACACCTTC. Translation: CASSPPDRQNYGYTF.

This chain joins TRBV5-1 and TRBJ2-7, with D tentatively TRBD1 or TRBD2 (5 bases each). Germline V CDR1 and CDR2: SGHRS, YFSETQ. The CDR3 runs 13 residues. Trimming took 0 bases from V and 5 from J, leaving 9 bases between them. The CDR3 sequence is CASSLVLGDEQYF. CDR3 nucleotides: TGCGCCAGCAGCTTGGTTCTGGGGGACGAGCAGTACTTC.